Listed below are T cell receptor beta chains from one sample, sequenced in a study of neurological immune-mediated disorders. MiXCR, applied by TCRdb to the 5' RACE reads, yields one record per CDR3 protein. This repertoire shows about 70,000 distinct CDR3 sequences, roughly 4.5% found once; its top ten account for about 2.2%. Input material: PBMCs. The source is a woman aged 70-85 years with multiple sclerosis. Both conserved end residues are part of each CDR3. The order of the fields is J gene, V gene, CDR3 protein.

j_call: TRBJ2-2
v_call: TRBV7-9
cdr3_aa: CASSLARRGGELFF

j_call: TRBJ2-3
v_call: TRBV20-1
cdr3_aa: CSATLNRADTQYF

j_call: TRBJ2-7
v_call: TRBV6-5
cdr3_aa: CASSYPSERAGRYEQYF

j_call: TRBJ1-1
v_call: TRBV19
cdr3_aa: CASSNQGKNTEAFF

j_call: TRBJ2-7
v_call: TRBV6-6
cdr3_aa: CASRRLSSYEQYF

j_call: TRBJ2-3
v_call: TRBV5-1
cdr3_aa: CASSISGVRADTQYF

j_call: TRBJ2-3
v_call: TRBV7-2
cdr3_aa: CASSSSGRRADTQYF

j_call: TRBJ2-7
v_call: TRBV6-5
cdr3_aa: CASSSHGQPTYEQYF

j_call: TRBJ1-1
v_call: TRBV5-6
cdr3_aa: CASSFRYGEAFF

j_call: TRBJ2-1
v_call: TRBV5-1
cdr3_aa: CASSTRTSGSGLTYNEQFF

j_call: TRBJ2-7
v_call: TRBV2
cdr3_aa: CASNWDRAYEQYF

j_call: TRBJ1-2
v_call: TRBV4-3
cdr3_aa: CASSQDESTGWDYGYTF

j_call: TRBJ2-1
v_call: TRBV6-5
cdr3_aa: CASSSDYSSSYNEQFF

j_call: TRBJ1-2
v_call: TRBV12-3/TRBV12-4
cdr3_aa: CASSYSDVDGYTF

j_call: TRBJ2-7
v_call: TRBV5-1
cdr3_aa: CASSLGVAEDVYEQYF

j_call: TRBJ2-3
v_call: TRBV18
cdr3_aa: CASSPNQWSTDTQYF